A selection of T cell receptor beta chains follows, all from one sample in a study of tumor T cells in aggressive B-cell lymphoma. TCRdb keeps only in-frame clones here, not all; method: immunoSEQ multiplex PCR. The data show about 5,100 clones, 90% to 95% seen once. Sequencing was carried out using tumor tissue. Receptor source: an adult with diffuse large B cell lymphoma. The CDR3 runs from the conserved cysteine through the conserved F or W. A D gene is named only where the DNA matches it firmly. Clone size is shown for a subset of rows, as once, few, many or a class of expanded clone.

TRBJ1-3 | - | TRBV4-3 | - | TGCGCCAGCGGGAAAGGGGGTTCTGGAAACACCATATATTTT | CASGKGGSGNTIYF
TRBJ1-6 | - | TRBV7-3 | - | TGTGCCAGCAGCTTAACGGCGGGGGCACAGTCACCCCTCCACTTT | CASSLTAGAQSPLHF
TRBJ2-5 | TRBD2 | TRBV19 | once | TGTGCCAGTAGTATATACCCTGCGGGAGGGGAGACCCAGTACTTC | CASSIYPAGGETQYF
TRBJ1-2 | - | TRBV6-5 | - | TGTGCCAGCAGTTACGGGGAGGTCTATGGCTACACCTTC | CASSYGEVYGYTF
TRBJ1-3 | - | TRBV7-3 | - | TGTGCCAGCAGCTTAGGCCCGCCTGGAAACACCATATATTTT | CASSLGPPGNTIYF
TRBJ2-7 | TRBD2 | TRBV4-3 | once | TGCGCCAGCAGCCAAGTGACTAGCGGGAGATCCTACGAGCAGTACTTC | CASSQVTSGRSYEQYF
TRBJ2-7 | - | TRBV4-2 | - | TGTGCCAGCAGCTCGGCGGGGGCCTCCTACGAGCAGTACTTC | CASSSAGASYEQYF
TRBJ2-5 | - | TRBV7-2 | - | TGTGCCAGCAGCTTAGTGGCTAGCCGACGGGAGACCCAGTACTTC | CASSLVASRRETQYF
TRBJ1-1 | TRBD1 | TRBV27 | - | TGTGCCAGCAAACCGGGACAGGTGAGCACTGAAGCTTTCTTT | CASKPGQVSTEAFF
TRBJ2-1 | TRBD2 | TRBV7-3 | - | TGTGCCAGCAGCTTACTAGGGACTAGCTCCTACAATGAGCAGTTCTTC | CASSLLGTSSYNEQFF
TRBJ1-5 | - | TRBV25-1 | - | TGTGCCAGCAGTGAAAGGGTTGGGGGCGGAAATCGGGAGCCCCAGCATTTT | CASSERVGGGNREPQHF
TRBJ1-2 | TRBD1 | TRBV18 | - | TGTGCCAGCTCGGCCGGGACAGGGGGTGGCTACACCTTC | CASSAGTGGGYTF
TRBJ2-5 | TRBD2 | TRBV9 | - | TGTGCCAGCAGCGCCAGCGGGAGGGCGATCGGAAAAGAGACCCAGTACTTC | CASSASGRAIGKETQYF
TRBJ2-3 | - | TRBV27 | - | TGTGCCAGCAGCCCCCCGATGGGGAGTAGCACAGATACGCAGTATTTT | CASSPPMGSSTDTQYF
TRBJ2-5 | TRBD1 | TRBV9 | - | TGTGCCAGCAGCCAAGGACAGGTCTACCAAGAGACCCAGTACTTC | CASSQGQVYQETQYF
TRBJ2-1 | - | TRBV6-5 | - | TGTGCCAGCAGTTGGAGTCTGTACAATGAGCAGTTCTTC | CASSWSLYNEQFF
TRBJ2-7 | - | TRBV14 | - | TGTGCCAGCAGCCAAGAGGGGAGCTCCTACGAGCAGTACTTC | CASSQEGSSYEQYF
TRBJ2-2 | - | TRBV5-1 | - | TGCGCCAGCAGCTTTCGAAGGGGGGGCACGAACACCGGGGAGCTGTTTTTT | CASSFRRGGTNTGELFF
TRBJ1-5 | - | TRBV4-1 | - | TGCGCCAGCAGCCAAGTGGGGGCGCGCAATCAGCCCCAGCATTTT | CASSQVGARNQPQHF
TRBJ1-5 | - | TRBV7-2 | - | TGTGCCAGCAGCTCCGGACAGAGGAGCAATCAGCCCCAGCATTTT | CASSSGQRSNQPQHF
TRBJ1-3 | TRBD1 | TRBV10-3 | large | TGTGCCATCAGTGTAATGGACAGGAGTTTCGCCATATATTTT | CAISVMDRSFAIYF
TRBJ2-2 | TRBD2 | TRBV9 | - | TGTGCCAGCAGCGTCAGCGGGGCGAACACCGGGGAGCTGTTTTTT | CASSVSGANTGELFF
TRBJ2-1 | - | TRBV19 | - | TGTGCCAGTAGTGCCCGGGACTACAATGAGCAGTTCTTC | CASSARDYNEQFF
TRBJ2-7 | TRBD1 | TRBV18 | - | TGTGCCAGCTCACCGTTATCCAATTATGACAGGGTGCCCTACGAGCAGTACTTC | CASSPLSNYDRVPYEQYF
TRBJ2-1 | TRBD2 | TRBV2 | - | TGTGCCAGCAGTCTTCAAAAGTTCGGACTAGCGGGAGGGCGATCCTACAATGAGCAGTTCTTC | CASSLQKFGLAGGRSYNEQFF
TRBJ2-7 | TRBD1 | TRBV5-1 | - | TGCGCCAGCAGCTGGGGGACAGGGGGCTACGAGCAGTACTTC | CASSWGTGGYEQYF
TRBJ1-5 | TRBD1 | TRBV19 | - | TGTGCCAGTAGTAGGGACAGGGGCGGCAATCAGCCCCAGCATTTT | CASSRDRGGNQPQHF
TRBJ2-1 | TRBD2 | TRBV5-1 | - | TGCGCCAGCAGCCCTGAACTAGCGGGGGGAGATGAGCAGTTCTTC | CASSPELAGGDEQFF
TRBJ1-2 | - | TRBV9 | - | TGTGCCAGCAACCAGCGCCCCAGCCGCGAGGGCTACACCTTC | CASNQRPSREGYTF
TRBJ2-3 | - | TRBV5-6 | - | TGTGCCAGCAGCCGTGTCGGTTCCACAGATACGCAGTATTTT | CASSRVGSTDTQYF
TRBJ1-5 | TRBD1 | TRBV23-1 | - | TGCGCCAGCAGTCAATCCGGGACAGGAGGAATTAGCAATCAGCCCCAGCATTTT | CASSQSGTGGISNQPQHF
TRBJ2-1 | - | TRBV7-3 | - | TGTGCCAGCAGCTTAAATCGGGGTGAGCAGTTCTTC | CASSLNRGEQFF
TRBJ1-1 | TRBD1 | TRBV30 | - | TGTGCCTGGAGATCGACAGGGTCTGAAGCTTTCTTT | CAWRSTGSEAFF
TRBJ2-1 | - | TRBV30 | - | TGTGCCTGCCGAGTGGGGACGTTAGGGGGTGAGCAGTTCTTC | CACRVGTLGGEQFF
TRBJ1-6 | TRBD1 | TRBV5-1 | - | TGCGCCAGCAGCCCTCAGGGGGCCGAACATAATTCACCCCTCCACTTT | CASSPQGAEHNSPLHF
TRBJ2-1 | TRBD1 | TRBV5-6 | once | TGTGCCAGCAGCCCCGGGACAGGGGATAACGAGCAGTTCTTC | CASSPGTGDNEQFF
TRBJ1-5 | - | TRBV14 | - | TGTGCCAGCAGCCATGGGGGGGGGCCCCAGCATTTT | CASSHGGGPQHF
TRBJ2-3 | - | TRBV11-2 | few | TGTGCCAGCAGCTTAGGTATTGCGCAGTATTTT | CASSLGIAQYF
TRBJ2-7 | - | TRBV10-3 | once | TGTGCCATCCTATACGAGCAGTACTTC | CAILYEQYF
TRBJ2-1 | - | TRBV7-8 | - | TGTGCCAGCAGCTTATCCAGGGTTGGTGAGCAGTTCTTC | CASSLSRVGEQFF
TRBJ1-4 | - | TRBV9 | - | TGTGCCAGCAGCGAACTGGGGTTGGGAGCTAATGAAAAACTGTTTTTT | CASSELGLGANEKLFF
TRBJ2-7 | TRBD1 | TRBV7-3 | - | TGTGCCAGCAGCTTGACAGGGGGCTCGCTCTACGAGCAGTACTTC | CASSLTGGSLYEQYF
TRBJ2-5 | TRBD1 | TRBV13 | - | TGTGCCAGCAGCTTAGCTGGGACAGTCGGGACCCAGTACTTC | CASSLAGTVGTQYF
TRBJ2-3 | - | TRBV6-4 | - | TGTGCCGGAGGCCCGGGACACCACACAGATACGCAGTATTTT | CAGGPGHHTDTQYF
TRBJ2-7 | TRBD1 | TRBV11-1 | - | TGTGCCAGCAGCGGCCAGGGGGCGCAGTACTTC | CASSGQGAQYF
TRBJ2-7 | TRBD2 | TRBV28 | - | TGTGTCAGCAGTTTAGAACTAGCGGACTCCTACGAGCAGTACTTC | CVSSLELADSYEQYF
TRBJ1-1 | - | TRBV5-6 | - | TGTGCCAGCGCGGGAGGCCCTGAAGCTTTCTTT | CASAGGPEAFF
TRBJ2-1 | TRBD2 | TRBV7-2 | - | TGTGCCAGCAGCACTGGGACTAGCCGAACCAATGAGCAGTTCTTC | CASSTGTSRTNEQFF
TRBJ1-4 | - | TRBV28 | - | TGTGCCAGCAGTTTATGGCTCGGGGGACGCATCGAAAAACTGTTTTTT | CASSLWLGGRIEKLFF
TRBJ2-7 | TRBD2 | TRBV5-6 | - | TGTGCCAGCAGCTTGGTTTGGCGGGGGAAGAAATACGAGCAGTACTTC | CASSLVWRGKKYEQYF
TRBJ2-7 | - | TRBV11-2 | - | TGTGCCAGCAGCTCCATCTCGGGGCAGTACTTC | CASSSISGQYF
TRBJ2-7 | - | TRBV6-1 | - | TGTGCCAGCAGTGGCCTAGCGAATCCCCACGAGCAGTACTTC | CASSGLANPHEQYF
TRBJ2-5 | - | TRBV30 | - | TGTGCCTGGAGTCGGGGGTCCGGGGGAGAGACCCAGTACTTC | CAWSRGSGGETQYF
TRBJ2-7 | TRBD1 | TRBV9 | - | TGTGCCAGCAGCGTTCGCCGACAAAAGGACAGGGCGGGCTACGAGCAGTACTTC | CASSVRRQKDRAGYEQYF
TRBJ1-5 | TRBD1 | TRBV18 | - | TGTGCCAGCTCACCCGCGAGACAGGGGGGACAGCCCCAGCATTTT | CASSPARQGGQPQHF